This TCR beta chain derives from a study of technical replicates of blood from several donors. Sequencing was performed with immunoSEQ multiplex PCR; in TCRdb, only in-frame clones are kept and a portion is missing. The sample shows approximately 79,000 clones, 95% to 98% of them seen only once. The CDR3 is made up of 12 amino acids. Germline lookup yields CDR1 SNHLY and CDR2 FYNNEI. The V segment lost 6 bases and the J segment 3 bases; nucleotides outside the gene matches: 2. The receptor was derived from a human donor in good health. Material for sequencing was T cells isolated from PBMCs. The gene calls are TRBV2 and TRBJ2-7; TRBD1 matches 7 bases. CDR3 DNA: TGTGCCAGCAGGGGGGACAGCTACGAGCAGTACTTC. Encoded protein: CASRGDSYEQYF.